Listed below are T cell receptor beta chains from one sample, sequenced in a study of control samples from healthy donors and cancer patients. Libraries were prepared by immunoSEQ multiplex PCR; TCRdb keeps only in-frame clonotypes and omits some of them. The repertoire includes about 98,000 clones, around 82% of them detected once, and 1.5% to 2.5% sits in the top ten. Sequences were obtained from blood. These receptors originate from a man aged 55 to 70 in good health. Both conserved end residues are part of each CDR3.

CDR3aa: CASTRGGTYEQYF; j_gene: TRBJ2-7; v_gene: TRBV6-5
CDR3aa: CASSPWTSGSYEQYF; j_gene: TRBJ2-7; v_gene: TRBV28
CDR3aa: CSVRETGGYGYTF; j_gene: TRBJ1-2; v_gene: TRBV29-1
CDR3aa: CATSRGGQGGSEQYF; j_gene: TRBJ2-7; v_gene: TRBV15
CDR3aa: CASSLYSGGRETQYF; j_gene: TRBJ2-5; v_gene: TRBV11-2
CDR3aa: CASSLFDKPDTQYF; j_gene: TRBJ2-3; v_gene: TRBV7-9
CDR3aa: CASSLAKGEKLFF; j_gene: TRBJ1-4; v_gene: TRBV7-2
CDR3aa: CASSQSGLGTATYEQYF; j_gene: TRBJ2-7; v_gene: TRBV3-1/TRBV3-2
CDR3aa: CASSVAPGQGQYGNTIYF; j_gene: TRBJ1-3; v_gene: TRBV9
CDR3aa: CAWRTPGLAGGVRDTQYF; j_gene: TRBJ2-3; v_gene: TRBV30
CDR3aa: CASSLIETSGPYNEQFF; j_gene: TRBJ2-1; v_gene: TRBV5-1
CDR3aa: CASSLSGTGRSPLHF; j_gene: TRBJ1-6; v_gene: TRBV5-1
CDR3aa: CASSIGTANQPQHF; j_gene: TRBJ1-5; v_gene: TRBV19
CDR3aa: CASSPYLRDRRLKSSGRAYEQYF; j_gene: TRBJ2-7; v_gene: TRBV3-1/TRBV3-2
CDR3aa: CASSSDSWTEAFF; j_gene: TRBJ1-1; v_gene: TRBV28
CDR3aa: CASSPRTSVGYGYTF; j_gene: TRBJ1-2; v_gene: TRBV3-1/TRBV3-2
CDR3aa: CATSRRLEGAYEQYF; j_gene: TRBJ2-7; v_gene: TRBV15
CDR3aa: CASSVLSGRTDTQYF; j_gene: TRBJ2-3; v_gene: TRBV9
CDR3aa: CASSLADQGTQYF; j_gene: TRBJ2-3; v_gene: TRBV5-1
CDR3aa: CAISERGYEQYF; j_gene: TRBJ2-7; v_gene: TRBV10-3
CDR3aa: CASSPGPPPYEQYF; j_gene: TRBJ2-7; v_gene: TRBV6-6
CDR3aa: CASSGQGGTDTQYF; j_gene: TRBJ2-3; v_gene: TRBV6-5
CDR3aa: CASSPTSGGGETQYF; j_gene: TRBJ2-5; v_gene: TRBV11-2
CDR3aa: CATSSGFGGANYGYTF; j_gene: TRBJ1-2; v_gene: TRBV15
CDR3aa: CASSISYDAGNTIYF; j_gene: TRBJ1-3; v_gene: TRBV9
CDR3aa: CASTRLKNTGELFF; j_gene: TRBJ2-2; v_gene: TRBV2
CDR3aa: CASSSDAGQGRGYTF; j_gene: TRBJ1-2; v_gene: TRBV5-1
CDR3aa: CASSTDVRAWNTEAFF; j_gene: TRBJ1-1; v_gene: TRBV19
CDR3aa: CASSLGTGGYEQYF; j_gene: TRBJ2-7; v_gene: TRBV19